This is a list of T cell receptor beta chains from one sample in a study of shared clonotypes between healthy human individuals. Libraries were prepared by immunoSEQ multiplex PCR; TCRdb keeps only in-frame clonotypes and omits some of them. Here the sample spans about 2.3 million clones, 80% to 95% being singletons. Sequencing was performed on naive CD4+ T cells from PBMCs. These receptors all stem from a young man in good health. Some clones in this sample may be carry-over from other donors' samples. CDR3s leave out the opening cysteine and the closing phenylalanine or tryptophan. Expanded clones get a size class; other rows say once, few or many, or leave the size out.

TRBV5-1	-	TRBJ2-7	ASSREGTGAYEQY
TRBV28	-	TRBJ2-7	ASSLSGRVYEQY
TRBV5-1	-	TRBJ2-1	ASNLGQGAGEQF
TRBV29-1	once	TRBJ2-5	SVGGTRGASVETQY
TRBV4-1	-	TRBJ1-2	ASSHPHSGGNYGYT
TRBV11-2	-	TRBJ2-3	ASSPRGDTQY
TRBV6-6	-	TRBJ2-2	ASSLRDRDHSGELF
TRBV28	-	TRBJ1-2	ASSSRGDGYT
TRBV11-3	-	TRBJ1-1	ASSFSGVTEAF
TRBV28	-	TRBJ2-1	ASTALAGVSYNEQF
TRBV7-8	once	TRBJ2-1	ASSFALGGQF
TRBV6-5	-	TRBJ2-3	ASSDTGTNTQY
TRBV7-8	-	TRBJ1-1	ASSWDATEAF
TRBV30	-	TRBJ1-4	AWSVGSRSNEKLF
TRBV2	once	TRBJ2-7	ASSVKVPPYEQY
TRBV2	-	TRBJ1-4	ASSEALGLDEKLF
TRBV4-1	-	TRBJ2-5	ASSQEGTRFQETQY
TRBV28	-	TRBJ2-7	ASSSSGTGQY
TRBV5-1	-	TRBJ2-3	ASSLAGRLDTQY
TRBV5-6	-	TRBJ2-3	ASSPGLAGGTDTQY
TRBV28	-	TRBJ1-1	ASSFRGSRAF
TRBV30	-	TRBJ2-7	AWSVGVQTYEQY
TRBV18	-	TRBJ2-5	ASSPRAQETQY
TRBV9	few	TRBJ1-1	ASSPRRTANTEAF
TRBV9	few	TRBJ1-1	ASSVGRSNTEAF
TRBV6-1	-	TRBJ2-7	ASKTSGYEQY
TRBV7-8	few	TRBJ1-5	ASSLWTQNQPQH
TRBV7-9	-	TRBJ2-3	ASSLGWAEATDTQY
TRBV5-4	-	TRBJ2-7	ASSLGLAPYEQY
TRBV6-1	-	TRBJ1-2	ASSEPYSGYT
TRBV15	-	TRBJ2-6	ATSSRGRLSGANVLT
TRBV4-2	-	TRBJ1-2	ASSQDSQNYGYT
TRBV11-2	-	TRBJ1-5	ASSKTGGDQPQH
TRBV5-1	-	TRBJ1-2	ASSLNYGYT
TRBV6-1	-	TRBJ1-4	ASSEGWGRSNEKLF
TRBV28	-	TRBJ2-1	ASSLLAAVEQF
TRBV5-4	-	TRBJ2-7	ASGTGFEQY
TRBV7-2	-	TRBJ2-7	ASSQGRQSYEQY
TRBV7-9	once	TRBJ1-1	ASETHTGGATEAF
TRBV4-2	-	TRBJ2-1	ASSQDWQGEYNEQF
TRBV29-1	-	TRBJ2-1	SGSGRSYNEQF
TRBV4-1	few	TRBJ2-4	ASSQDLGRGNIQY
TRBV30	-	TRBJ2-4	AWSFSQANIQY
TRBV5-1	-	TRBJ2-7	ASSLFGPDINYEQY
TRBV5-1	-	TRBJ2-5	ASSLGGAQETQY
TRBV5-6	-	TRBJ1-4	ASSYWAQGNEKLF
TRBV4-3	-	TRBJ2-5	ASSLPGPVAGGLQETQY
TRBV5-3	few	TRBJ1-1	ARSLETGSPCIEAF
TRBV10-3	-	TRBJ2-3	AIRSLGDTQY
TRBV7-2	-	TRBJ1-5	ASSWGQKGQPQH
TRBV5-1	-	TRBJ1-2	ASSVGTVYGYT
TRBV28	-	TRBJ1-4	ASSLKGQPSERLF
TRBV27	-	TRBJ2-5	ATQQFQVGVRRGSQY
TRBV6-1	-	TRBJ1-5	ASSEFVGGSNQPQH
TRBV5-1	-	TRBJ1-2	ASSFEDSGYGYT